This record looks at one T cell receptor beta chain sequence and its context. Its specific antigen is unknown. No base-level quality is on record; no much larger clone is a single base apart. This sample was taken from a study of T-cell reconstitution after alpha-beta-depleted transplantation in children (TCRdb year 2016). Describing the broader study: The study quantitatively tracked T-cell immune reconstitution after TCRalphabeta/CD19-depleted allogeneic hematopoietic cell transplantation in children using TCR repertoire profiling.

Receptor amplification or capture employed PCR. The sample was run on an Illumina HiSeq 2500. To normalize quantification of the TCRbeta repertoire, the TCR libraries were built with molecular barcoding that relied on unique molecular identifiers. The public reads were reanalyzed by TCRdb: fastp trimming at Q25, MiXCR alignment, in-frame beta chains only. Each CDR3 protein gets just one entry, which takes the most common genes and DNA from the rows behind it. Across this sample there are about 610,000 distinct CDR3 sequences, with over 9.5% seen only once. The ten largest account for roughly 3.9% of the sample. The CDR3 holds 14 amino acids from the cysteine to the phenylalanine. Here the CDR3 DNA is all that survives: 42 bases in frame from base 1. The trim is 0 bases for V and 3 bases for J, with a gap of 6 bases between the germline ends. CDR1 and CDR2, looked up from the germline V gene, are LGHNA and YSLEER.

The specimen was PBMCs from the stem cell graft donor, collected from the stem cell graft. The chain is assembled from TRBV4-3 and TRBJ2-1; no D gene is confidently identified. The TCR originated in a human donor who donated a stem cell graft to a child with acute myeloid leukemia. The nucleotide sequence is given as TGCGCCAGCAGCCAAGACAGATACTACAATGAGCAGTTCTTC. This yields the protein CASSQDRYYNEQFF.